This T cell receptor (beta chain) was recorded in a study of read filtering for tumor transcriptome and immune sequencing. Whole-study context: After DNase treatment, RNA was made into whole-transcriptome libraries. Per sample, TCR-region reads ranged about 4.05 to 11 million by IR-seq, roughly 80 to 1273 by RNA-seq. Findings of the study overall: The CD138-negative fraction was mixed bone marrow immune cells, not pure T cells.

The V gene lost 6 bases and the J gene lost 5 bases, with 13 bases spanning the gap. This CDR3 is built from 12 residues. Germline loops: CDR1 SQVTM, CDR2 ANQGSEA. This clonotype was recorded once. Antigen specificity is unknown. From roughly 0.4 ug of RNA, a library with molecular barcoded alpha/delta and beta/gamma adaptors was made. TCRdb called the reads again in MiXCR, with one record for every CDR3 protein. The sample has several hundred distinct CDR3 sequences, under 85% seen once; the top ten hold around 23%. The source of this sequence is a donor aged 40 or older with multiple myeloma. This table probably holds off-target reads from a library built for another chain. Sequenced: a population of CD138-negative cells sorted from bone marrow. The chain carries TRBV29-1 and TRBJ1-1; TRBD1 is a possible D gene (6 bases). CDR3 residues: CSVPTGRTEAFF. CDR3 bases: TGCAGCGTCCCAACAGGGAGGACTGAAGCTTTCTTT.